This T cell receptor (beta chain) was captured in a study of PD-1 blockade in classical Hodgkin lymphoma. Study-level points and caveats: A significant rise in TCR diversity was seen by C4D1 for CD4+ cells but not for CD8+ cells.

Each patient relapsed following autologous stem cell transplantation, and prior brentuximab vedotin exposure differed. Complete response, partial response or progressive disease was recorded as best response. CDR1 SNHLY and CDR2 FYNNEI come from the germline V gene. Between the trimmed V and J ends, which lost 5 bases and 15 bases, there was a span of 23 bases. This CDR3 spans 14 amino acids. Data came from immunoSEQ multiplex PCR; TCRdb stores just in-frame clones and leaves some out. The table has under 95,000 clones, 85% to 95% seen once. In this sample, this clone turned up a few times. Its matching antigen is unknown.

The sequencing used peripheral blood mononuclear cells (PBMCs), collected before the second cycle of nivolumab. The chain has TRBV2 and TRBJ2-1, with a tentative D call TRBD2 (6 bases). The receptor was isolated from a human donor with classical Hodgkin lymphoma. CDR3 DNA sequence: TGTGCCAGCAGTCCCCTACTTTCGGACTACAAGCGGTTCTTC. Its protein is CASSPLLSDYKRFF.